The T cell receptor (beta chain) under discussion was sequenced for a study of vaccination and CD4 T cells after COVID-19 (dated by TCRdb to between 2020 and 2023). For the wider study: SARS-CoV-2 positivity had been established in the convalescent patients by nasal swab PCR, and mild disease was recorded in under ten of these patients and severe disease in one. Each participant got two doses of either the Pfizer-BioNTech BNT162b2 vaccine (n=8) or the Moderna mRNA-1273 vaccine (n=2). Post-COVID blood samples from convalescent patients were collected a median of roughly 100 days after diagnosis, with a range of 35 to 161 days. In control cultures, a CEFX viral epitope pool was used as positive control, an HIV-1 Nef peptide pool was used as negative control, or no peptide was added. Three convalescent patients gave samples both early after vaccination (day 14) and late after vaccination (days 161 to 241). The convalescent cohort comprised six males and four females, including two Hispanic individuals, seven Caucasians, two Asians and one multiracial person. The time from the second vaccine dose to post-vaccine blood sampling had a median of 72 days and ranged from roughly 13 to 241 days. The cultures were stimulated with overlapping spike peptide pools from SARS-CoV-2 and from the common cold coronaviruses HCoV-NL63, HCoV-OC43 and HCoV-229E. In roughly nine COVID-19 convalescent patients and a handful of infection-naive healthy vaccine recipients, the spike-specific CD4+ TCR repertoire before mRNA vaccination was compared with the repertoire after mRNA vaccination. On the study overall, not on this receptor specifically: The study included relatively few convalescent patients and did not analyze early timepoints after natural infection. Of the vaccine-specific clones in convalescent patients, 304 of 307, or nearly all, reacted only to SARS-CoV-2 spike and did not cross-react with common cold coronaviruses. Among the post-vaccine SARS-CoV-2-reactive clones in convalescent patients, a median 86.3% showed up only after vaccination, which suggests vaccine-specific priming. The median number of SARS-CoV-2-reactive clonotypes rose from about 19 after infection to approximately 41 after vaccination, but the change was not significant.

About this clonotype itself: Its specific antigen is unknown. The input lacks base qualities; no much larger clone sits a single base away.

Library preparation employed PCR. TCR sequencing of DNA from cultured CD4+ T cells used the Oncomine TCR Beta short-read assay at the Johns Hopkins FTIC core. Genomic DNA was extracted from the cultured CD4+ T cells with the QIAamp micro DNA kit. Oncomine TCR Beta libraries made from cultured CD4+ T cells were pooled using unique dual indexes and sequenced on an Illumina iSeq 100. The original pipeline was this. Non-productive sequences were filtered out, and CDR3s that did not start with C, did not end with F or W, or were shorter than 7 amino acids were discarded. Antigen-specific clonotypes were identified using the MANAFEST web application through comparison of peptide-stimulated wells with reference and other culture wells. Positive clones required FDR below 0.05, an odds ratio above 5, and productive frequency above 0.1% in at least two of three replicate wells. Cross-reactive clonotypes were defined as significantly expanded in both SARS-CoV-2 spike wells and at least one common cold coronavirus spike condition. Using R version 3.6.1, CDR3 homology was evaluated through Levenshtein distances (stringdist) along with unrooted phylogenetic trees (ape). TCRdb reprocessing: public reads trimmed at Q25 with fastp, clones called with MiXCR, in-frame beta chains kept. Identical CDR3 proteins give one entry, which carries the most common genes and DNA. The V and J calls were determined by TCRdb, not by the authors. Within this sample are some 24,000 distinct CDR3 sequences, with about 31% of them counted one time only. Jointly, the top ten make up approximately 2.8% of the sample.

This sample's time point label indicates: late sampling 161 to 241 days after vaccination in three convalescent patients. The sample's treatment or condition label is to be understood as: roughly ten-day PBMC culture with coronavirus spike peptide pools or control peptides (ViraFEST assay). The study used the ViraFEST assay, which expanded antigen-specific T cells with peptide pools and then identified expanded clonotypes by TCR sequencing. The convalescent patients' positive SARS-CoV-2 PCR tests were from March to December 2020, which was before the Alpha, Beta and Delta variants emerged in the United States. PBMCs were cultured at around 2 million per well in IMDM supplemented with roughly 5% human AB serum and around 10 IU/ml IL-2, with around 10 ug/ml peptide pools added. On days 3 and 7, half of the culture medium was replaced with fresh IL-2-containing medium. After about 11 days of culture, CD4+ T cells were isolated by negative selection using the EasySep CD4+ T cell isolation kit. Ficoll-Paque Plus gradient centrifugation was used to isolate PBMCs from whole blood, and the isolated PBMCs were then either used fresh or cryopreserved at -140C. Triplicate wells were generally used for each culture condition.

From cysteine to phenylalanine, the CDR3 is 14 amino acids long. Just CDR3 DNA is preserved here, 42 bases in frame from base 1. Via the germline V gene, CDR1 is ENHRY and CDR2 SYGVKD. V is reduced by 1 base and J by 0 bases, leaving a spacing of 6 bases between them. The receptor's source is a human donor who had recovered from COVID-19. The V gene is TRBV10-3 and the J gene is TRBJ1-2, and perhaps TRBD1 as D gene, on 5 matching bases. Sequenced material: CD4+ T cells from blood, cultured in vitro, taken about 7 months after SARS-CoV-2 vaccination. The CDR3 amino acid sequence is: CAISELGPNYGYTF. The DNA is TGTGCCATCAGTGAGTTGGGACCTAACTATGGCTACACCTTC.